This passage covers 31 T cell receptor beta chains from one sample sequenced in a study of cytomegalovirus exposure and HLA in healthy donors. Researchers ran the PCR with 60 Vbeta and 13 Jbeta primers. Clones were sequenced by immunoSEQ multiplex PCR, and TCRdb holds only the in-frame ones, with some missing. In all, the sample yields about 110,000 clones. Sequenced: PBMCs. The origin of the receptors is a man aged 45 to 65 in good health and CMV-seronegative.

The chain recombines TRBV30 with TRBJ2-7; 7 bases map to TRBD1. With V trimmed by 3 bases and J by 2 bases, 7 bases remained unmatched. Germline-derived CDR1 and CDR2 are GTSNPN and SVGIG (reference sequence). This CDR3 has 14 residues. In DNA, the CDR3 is TGTGCCTGGAGAAGACAGGGTGCGACCTACGAGCAGTACTTC. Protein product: CAWRRQGATYEQYF.

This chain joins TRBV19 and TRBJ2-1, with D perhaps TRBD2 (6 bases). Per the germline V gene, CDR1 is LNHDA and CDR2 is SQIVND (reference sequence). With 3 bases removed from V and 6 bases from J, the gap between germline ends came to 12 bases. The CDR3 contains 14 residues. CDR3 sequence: CASSISGVRNEQFF. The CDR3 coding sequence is TGTGCCAGTAGTATTTCGGGGGTCCGCAATGAGCAGTTCTTC.

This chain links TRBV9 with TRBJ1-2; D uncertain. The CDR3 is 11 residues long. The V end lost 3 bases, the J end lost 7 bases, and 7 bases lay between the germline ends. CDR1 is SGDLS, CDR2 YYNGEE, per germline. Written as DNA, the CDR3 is TGTGCCAGCAGCGGCGGCGGTGGCTACACCTTC. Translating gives CASSGGGGYTF.

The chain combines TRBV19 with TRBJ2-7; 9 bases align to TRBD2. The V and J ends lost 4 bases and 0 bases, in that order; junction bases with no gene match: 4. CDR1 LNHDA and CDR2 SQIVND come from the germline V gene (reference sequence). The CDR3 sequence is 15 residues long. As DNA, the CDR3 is TGTGCCAGTAGTACTCGACTAGCGGACTCCTACGAGCAGTACTTC. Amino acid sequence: CASSTRLADSYEQYF.

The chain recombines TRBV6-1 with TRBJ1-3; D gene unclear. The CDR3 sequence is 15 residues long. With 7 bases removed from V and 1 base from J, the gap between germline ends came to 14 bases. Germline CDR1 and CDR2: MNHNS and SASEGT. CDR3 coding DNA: TGTGCCAGCACCCATTCCGGGAAATCTGGAAACACCATATATTTT. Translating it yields CASTHSGKSGNTIYF.

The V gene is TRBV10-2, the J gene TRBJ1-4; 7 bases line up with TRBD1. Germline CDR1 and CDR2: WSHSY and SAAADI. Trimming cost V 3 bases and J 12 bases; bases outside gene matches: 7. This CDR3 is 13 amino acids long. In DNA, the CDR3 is TGCGCCAGCAGTGAAGGGACAGCGGGCCAACTGTTTTTT. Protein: CASSEGTAGQLFF.

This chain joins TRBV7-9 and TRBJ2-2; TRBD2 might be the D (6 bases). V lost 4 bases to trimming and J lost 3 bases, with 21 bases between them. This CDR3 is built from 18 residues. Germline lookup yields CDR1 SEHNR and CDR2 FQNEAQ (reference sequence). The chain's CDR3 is CASSSRYREPGDTGELFF. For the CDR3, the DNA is TGTGCCAGCAGCTCACGGTACCGGGAGCCCGGGGACACCGGGGAGCTGTTTTTT. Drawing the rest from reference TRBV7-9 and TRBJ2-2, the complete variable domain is DTGVSQNPRHKITKRGQNVTFRCDPISEHNRLYWYRQTLGQGPEFLTYFQNEAQLEKSRLLSDRFSAERPKGSFSTLEIQRTEQGDSAMYLCASSSRYREPGDTGELFFGEGSRLTVL.

The CDR3 loop reads CASSLLAGSTDTQYF. CDR3 coding DNA: TGTGCCAGCAGCTTATTAGCGGGGAGCACAGATACGCAGTATTTT. V is TRBV7-9 and J is TRBJ2-3; TRBD2 matches at 8 bases. CDR1 is SEHNR and CDR2 is FQNEAQ in the germline V gene (reference sequence). Trimming removed 2 bases from V and 0 bases from J; junction bases left unmatched: 1. The CDR3 is 15 residues long. The variable domain in full, with the rest retrieved from reference TRBV7-9 and TRBJ2-3, is DTGVSQNPRHKITKRGQNVTFRCDPISEHNRLYWYRQTLGQGPEFLTYFQNEAQLEKSRLLSDRFSAERPKGSFSTLEIQRTEQGDSAMYLCASSLLAGSTDTQYFGPGTRLTVL.

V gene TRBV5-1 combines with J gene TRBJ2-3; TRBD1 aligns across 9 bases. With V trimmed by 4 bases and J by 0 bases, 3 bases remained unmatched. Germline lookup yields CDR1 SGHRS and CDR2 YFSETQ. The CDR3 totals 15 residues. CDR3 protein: CASSPGQGSTDTQYF. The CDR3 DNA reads TGCGCCAGCAGCCCGGGACAGGGAAGCACAGATACGCAGTATTTT.

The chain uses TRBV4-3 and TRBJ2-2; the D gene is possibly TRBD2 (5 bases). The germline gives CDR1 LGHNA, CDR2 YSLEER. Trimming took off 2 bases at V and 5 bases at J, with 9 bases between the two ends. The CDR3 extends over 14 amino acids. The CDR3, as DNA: TGCGCCAGCAGCCAAAAGGGCGGGACCGGGGAGCTGTTTTTT. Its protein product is CASSQKGGTGELFF.

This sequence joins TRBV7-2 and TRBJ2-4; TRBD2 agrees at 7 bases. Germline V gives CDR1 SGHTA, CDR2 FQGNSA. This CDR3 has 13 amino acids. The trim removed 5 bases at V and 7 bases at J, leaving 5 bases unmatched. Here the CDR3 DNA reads TGTGCCAGCAGCCCTGGCGGGGGTAACATTCAGTACTTC. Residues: CASSPGGGNIQYF.

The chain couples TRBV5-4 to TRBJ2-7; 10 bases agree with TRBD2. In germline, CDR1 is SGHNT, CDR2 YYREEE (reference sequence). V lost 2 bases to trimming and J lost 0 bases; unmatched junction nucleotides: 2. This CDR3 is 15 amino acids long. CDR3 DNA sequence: TGTGCCAGCAGCTTATTAGCGGGAGGCTCCTACGAGCAGTACTTC. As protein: CASSLLAGGSYEQYF.

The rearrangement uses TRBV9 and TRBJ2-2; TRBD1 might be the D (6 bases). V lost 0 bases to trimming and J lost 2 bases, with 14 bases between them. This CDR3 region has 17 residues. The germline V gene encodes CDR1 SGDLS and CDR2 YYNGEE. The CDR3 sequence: CASSVGKRTANTGELFF. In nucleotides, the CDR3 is TGTGCCAGCAGCGTAGGCAAGAGGACAGCCAACACCGGGGAGCTGTTTTTT.

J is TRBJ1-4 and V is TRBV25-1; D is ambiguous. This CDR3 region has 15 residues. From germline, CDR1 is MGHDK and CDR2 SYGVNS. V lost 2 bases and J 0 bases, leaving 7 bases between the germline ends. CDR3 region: CASSEARTTNEKLFF. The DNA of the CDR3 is TGTGCCAGCAGTGAAGCCAGGACAACTAATGAAAAACTGTTTTTT.

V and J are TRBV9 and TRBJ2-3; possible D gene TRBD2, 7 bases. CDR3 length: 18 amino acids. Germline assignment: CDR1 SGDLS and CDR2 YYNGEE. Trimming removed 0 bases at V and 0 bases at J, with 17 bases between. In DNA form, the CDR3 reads TGTGCCAGCAGCGTAGTCTCGGGGGGCGGTGGAAGCACAGATACGCAGTATTTT. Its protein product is CASSVVSGGGGSTDTQYF.

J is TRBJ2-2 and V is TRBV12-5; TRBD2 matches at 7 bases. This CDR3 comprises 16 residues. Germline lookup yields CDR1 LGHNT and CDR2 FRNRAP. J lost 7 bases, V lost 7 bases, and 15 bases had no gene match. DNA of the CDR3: TGTGCTAGTGCCACAACTTACGGGGGGTATGACGGGGAGCTGTTTTTT. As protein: CASATTYGGYDGELFF.

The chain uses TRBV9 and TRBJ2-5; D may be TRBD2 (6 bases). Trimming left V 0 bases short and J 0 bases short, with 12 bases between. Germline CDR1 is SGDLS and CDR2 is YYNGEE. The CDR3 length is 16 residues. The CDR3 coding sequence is TGTGCCAGCAGCGTAGGGGCTAGCGACAACCAAGAGACCCAGTACTTC. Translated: CASSVGASDNQETQYF.

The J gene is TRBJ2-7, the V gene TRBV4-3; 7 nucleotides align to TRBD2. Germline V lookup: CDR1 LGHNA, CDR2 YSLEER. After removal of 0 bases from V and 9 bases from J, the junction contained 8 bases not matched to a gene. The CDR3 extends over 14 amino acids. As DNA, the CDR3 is TGCGCCAGCAGCCAAGATCCCTCGGGAGGTGGGCAGTACTTC. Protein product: CASSQDPSGGGQYF.

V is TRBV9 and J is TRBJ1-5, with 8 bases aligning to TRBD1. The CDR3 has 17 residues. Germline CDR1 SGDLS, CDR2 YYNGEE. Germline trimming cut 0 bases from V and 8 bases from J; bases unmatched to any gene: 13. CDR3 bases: TGTGCCAGCAGCGTAGACGGCAGGGGGCCCCTAATTGAGCCCCAGCATTTT. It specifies CASSVDGRGPLIEPQHF.

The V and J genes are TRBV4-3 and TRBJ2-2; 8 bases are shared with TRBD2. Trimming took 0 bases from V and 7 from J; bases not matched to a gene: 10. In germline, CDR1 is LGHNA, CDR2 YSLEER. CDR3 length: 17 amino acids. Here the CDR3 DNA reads TGCGCCAGCAGCCAAGATCGCCCTGGACTAGCCGGCGGGGAGCTGTTTTTT. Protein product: CASSQDRPGLAGGELFF.

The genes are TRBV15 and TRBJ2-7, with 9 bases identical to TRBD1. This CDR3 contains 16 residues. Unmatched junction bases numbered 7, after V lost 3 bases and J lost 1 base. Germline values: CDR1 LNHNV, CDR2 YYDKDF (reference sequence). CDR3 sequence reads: CATSSTGGRGSYEQYF. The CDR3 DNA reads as TGTGCCACCAGCAGTACAGGGGGCCGTGGATCCTACGAGCAGTACTTC.

CDR3 DNA: TGTGCCAGCAGTTACTCGAAGATAGCGGGAGCCGTTGAGCAGTTCTTC. This translates into CASSYSKIAGAVEQFF. V usage is TRBV6-5 and J usage is TRBJ2-1, with 9 bases that match TRBD2. Per the germline V gene, CDR1 is MNHEY and CDR2 is SVGAGI. This CDR3 spans 16 amino acids. V shed 0 bases, J shed 9 bases, and the junction held 9 bases outside the gene matches.

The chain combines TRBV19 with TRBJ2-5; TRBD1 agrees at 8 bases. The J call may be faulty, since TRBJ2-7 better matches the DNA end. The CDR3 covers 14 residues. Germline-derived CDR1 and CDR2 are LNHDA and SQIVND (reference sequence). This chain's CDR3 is CASSHRGVIYEQYF. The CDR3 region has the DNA TGTGCCAGTAGTCACAGGGGGGTAATCTACGAGCAGTACTTC.

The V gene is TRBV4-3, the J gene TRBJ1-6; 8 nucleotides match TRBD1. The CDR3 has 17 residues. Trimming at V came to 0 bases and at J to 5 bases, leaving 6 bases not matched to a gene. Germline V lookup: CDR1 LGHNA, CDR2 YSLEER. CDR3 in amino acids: CASSQEGGQGNNSPLHF. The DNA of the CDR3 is TGCGCCAGCAGCCAAGAAGGAGGACAGGGTAATAATTCACCCCTCCACTTT.

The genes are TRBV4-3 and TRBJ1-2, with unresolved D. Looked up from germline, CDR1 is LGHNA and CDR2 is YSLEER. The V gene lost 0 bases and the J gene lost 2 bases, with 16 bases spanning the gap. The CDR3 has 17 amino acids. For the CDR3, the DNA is TGCGCCAGCAGCCAAGATCCCCTCTGGGGAGAAAACTATGGCTACACCTTC. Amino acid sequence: CASSQDPLWGENYGYTF.

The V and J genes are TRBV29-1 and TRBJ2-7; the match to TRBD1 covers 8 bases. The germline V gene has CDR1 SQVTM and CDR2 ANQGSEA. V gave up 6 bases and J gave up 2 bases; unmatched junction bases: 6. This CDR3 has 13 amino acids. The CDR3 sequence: CSVTGDPAYEQYF. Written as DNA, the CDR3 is TGCAGCGTGACAGGGGACCCTGCCTACGAGCAGTACTTC.

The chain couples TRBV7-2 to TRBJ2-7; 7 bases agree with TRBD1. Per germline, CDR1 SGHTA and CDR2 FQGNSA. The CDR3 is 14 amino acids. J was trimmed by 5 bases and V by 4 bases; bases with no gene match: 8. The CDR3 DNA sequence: TGTGCCAGCAGCTCGGACAGGATTCACCACGAGCAGTACTTC. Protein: CASSSDRIHHEQYF.

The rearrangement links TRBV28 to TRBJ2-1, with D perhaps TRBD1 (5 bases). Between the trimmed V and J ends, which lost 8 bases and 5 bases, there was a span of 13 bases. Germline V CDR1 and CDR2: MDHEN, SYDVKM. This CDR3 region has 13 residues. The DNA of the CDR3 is TGTGCCAGCGCCTGGGCAGGGAACAATGAGCAGTTCTTC. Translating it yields CASAWAGNNEQFF.

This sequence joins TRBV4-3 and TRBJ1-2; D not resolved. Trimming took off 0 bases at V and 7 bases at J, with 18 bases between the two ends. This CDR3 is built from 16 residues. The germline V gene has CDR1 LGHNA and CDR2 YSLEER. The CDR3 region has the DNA TGCGCCAGCAGCCAAGATTTTCGGAGGGTACCCGGTGGCTACACCTTC. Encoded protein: CASSQDFRRVPGGYTF.

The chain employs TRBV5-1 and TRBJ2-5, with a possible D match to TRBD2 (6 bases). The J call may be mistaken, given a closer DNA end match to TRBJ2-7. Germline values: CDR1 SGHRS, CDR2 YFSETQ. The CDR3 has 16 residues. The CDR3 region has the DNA TGCGCCAGCAGCCCCGGACTAACTTCTAGCTCCTACGAGCAGTACTTC. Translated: CASSPGLTSSSYEQYF.

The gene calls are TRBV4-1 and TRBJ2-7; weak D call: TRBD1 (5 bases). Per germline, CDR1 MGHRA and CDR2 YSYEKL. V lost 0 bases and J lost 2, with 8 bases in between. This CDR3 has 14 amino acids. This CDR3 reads CASSQDPQAYEQYF. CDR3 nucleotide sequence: TGCGCCAGCAGCCAAGATCCACAGGCCTACGAGCAGTACTTC.